The clone carrying this TCR beta chain was recorded once. Its specificity is unknown. Each sample's TCRbeta library yielded on average roughly 41,000 productive templates. Clones were sequenced by immunoSEQ multiplex PCR, and TCRdb holds only the in-frame ones, with some missing. This sample has over 8,000 clones; around 90% occur once, and the top ten carry around 27%. This entry comes from a study of STAT3 mutations in large granular lymphocyte leukemia. At the level of the study: More than half of T-LGLL patients received immunosuppressive therapy. Regarding the study as a whole: Every T-LGLL patient had at least one immunodominant TCRbeta clonotype. After therapy, about 35% of the 18 patients switched clonotypes, all new clones STAT3 wild type. Treatment regimens differed across patients between samplings.

Trimming stripped 5 bases from V and 8 bases from J, with 8 bases between. From germline, CDR1 is SQVTM and CDR2 ANQGSEA. The CDR3 length is 10 residues. This chain uses TRBV29-1 with TRBJ2-3; D ambiguous. Sequences were obtained from peripheral blood mononuclear cells. The clonotype was recovered from a man between 60 and 75 years old with T-cell large granular lymphocyte leukemia. Some clones in this sample may be carry-over from other donors' samples. In nucleotides, the CDR3 is TGCAGCGTTCTCGTTGTTACGCAGTATTTT. It yields the protein CSVLVVTQYF.